Presented here are 13 T cell receptor beta chains from one specimen sequenced in a study of cytomegalovirus exposure and HLA in healthy donors. In the PCR, 60 Vbeta and 13 Jbeta primers were used. The protocol was immunoSEQ multiplex PCR, while the TCRdb copy is restricted to in-frame clones and leaves out a portion. In the table there are approximately 59,000 clones, approximately 60% of which are singletons. Sample: PBMCs. These receptors were obtained from a man aged 25 to 40 in good health and CMV-seronegative.

The chain uses TRBV6-4 and TRBJ2-2, with D perhaps matching TRBD2 (6 bases). From germline, CDR1 is MRHNA and CDR2 SNTAGT. The ends were cut back, 11 bases at V and 1 base at J, with 14 bases in the middle. This CDR3 has 14 amino acids. The CDR3 spells CASRKEGNTGELFF. In DNA form, the CDR3 reads TGTGCCTCACGTAAGGAGGGGAACACCGGGGAGCTGTTTTTT.

The genes are TRBV7-2 and TRBJ2-3, with 10 bases identical to TRBD2. The CDR3 consists of 16 residues. The ends lost 2 bases at V and 3 bases at J; junction bases unmatched: 5. CDR1 SGHTA and CDR2 FQGNSA come from the germline V gene. Here the CDR3 DNA reads TGTGCCAGCAGCTTAAAAGTAGCGGGGGGAACAGATACGCAGTATTTT. The encoded protein is CASSLKVAGGTDTQYF.

The chain couples TRBV2 to TRBJ2-2; 11 bases fit TRBD2. Germline V CDR1 and CDR2: SNHLY, FYNNEI. J gave up 2 bases and V 8 bases, and 7 bases lay outside the gene matches. The CDR3 covers 16 residues. In nucleotides, the CDR3 is TGTGCCAGCCGGTCCGGGACTAGCGGAAACACCGGGGAGCTGTTTTTT. Amino acid sequence: CASRSGTSGNTGELFF.

The rearrangement links TRBV10-2 to TRBJ2-5; 7 nucleotides line up with TRBD1. From germline, CDR1 is WSHSY and CDR2 SAAADI. This CDR3 has 15 residues. The V gene end was trimmed by 6 bases and the J gene end by 5 bases; junction bases not matched to a gene: 12. The CDR3 protein is CASSDSLTGTETQYF. The CDR3 DNA reads as TGCGCCAGCAGCGACTCTCTGACAGGGACGGAGACCCAGTACTTC.

The chain has TRBV18 and TRBJ1-2; 7 bases map to TRBD1. This CDR3 has 14 residues. CDR1 KGHSH and CDR2 LQKENI come from the germline V gene. V was pared by 4 bases and J by 6 bases, with 8 bases of the junction left unmatched. The CDR3 loop is CASSHTQGRNGYTF. Written as DNA, the CDR3 is TGTGCCAGCTCACATACACAGGGGAGGAATGGCTACACCTTC.

The J gene is TRBJ1-5, the V gene TRBV7-2; 8 nucleotides agree with TRBD1. J lost 7 bases, V lost 2 bases, and 7 bases had no gene match. This CDR3 is 15 amino acids long. Germline lookup yields CDR1 SGHTA and CDR2 FQGNSA. CDR3 sequence (DNA): TGTGCCAGCAGCTTAAGACAGGGGTTGCCACAGCCCCAGCATTTT. Translating gives CASSLRQGLPQPQHF.

The chain couples TRBV13 to TRBJ2-3; TRBD2 aligns across 11 bases. The CDR3 has 17 residues. CDR1 PRHDT and CDR2 FYEKMQ come from the germline V gene (reference sequence). The V and J ends lost 5 bases and 8 bases, in that order; junction bases with no gene match: 15. CDR3: CASSQGGSGGALGTQYF. The CDR3, as DNA: TGTGCCAGCAGCCAGGGGGGTAGCGGGGGGGCACTCGGTACGCAGTATTTT. Looking up the rest from reference TRBV13 and TRBJ2-3 gives the full variable domain: AAGVIQSPRHLIKEKRETATLKCYPIPRHDTVYWYQQGPGQDPQFLISFYEKMQSDKGSIPDRFSAQQFSDYHSELNMSSLELGDSALYFCASSQGGSGGALGTQYFGPGTRLTVL.

This clone was counted once. This chain uses TRBV10-3 with TRBJ1-5, with TRBD1 matching 9 bases. With 3 bases clipped from V and 5 bases from J, the junction kept 2 bases outside the gene matches. This CDR3 region has 14 residues. CDR1 and CDR2 from the germline V gene are ENHRY and SYGVKD. The CDR3, as DNA: TGTGCCATCAGTGACACAGGGGGCGATCAGCCCCAGCATTTT. Amino acid sequence: CAISDTGGDQPQHF.

This chain joins TRBV29-1 and TRBJ2-7; possible D gene TRBD1, 5 bases. This CDR3 has 11 amino acids. Trimming cost V 7 bases and J 3 bases, with 10 bases left between them. The germline V gene encodes CDR1 SQVTM and CDR2 ANQGSEA. CDR3 coding DNA: TGCAGCGGCAGACAGAACTACGAGCAGTACTTC. It specifies CSGRQNYEQYF.

This chain connects TRBV10-3 to TRBJ2-7; D uncertain. The CDR3 is 12 residues long. The V gene's germline CDR1 is ENHRY and CDR2 SYGVKD. Trimming took off 10 bases at V and 4 bases at J, with 14 bases between the two ends. The CDR3 is CATSEQRYEQYF. The CDR3 bases are TGTGCCACCTCTGAACAGAGATACGAGCAGTACTTC.

This chain connects TRBV7-9 to TRBJ1-1; weak D call: TRBD1 (6 bases). This CDR3 comprises 15 residues. The germline gives CDR1 SEHNR, CDR2 FQNEAQ (reference sequence). The V and J ends lost 5 bases and 6 bases respectively, with 19 bases between them. CDR3 sequence reads: CASSALLGADAEAFF. The CDR3 nucleotides read TGTGCCAGCAGCGCACTTCTGGGGGCGGATGCTGAAGCTTTCTTT.

The V gene is TRBV7-9, the J gene TRBJ2-3; a possible D gene is TRBD2 (5 bases). The CDR3 loop spans 18 amino acids. V lost 5 bases to trimming and J lost 1 base, with 22 bases between them. Per germline, CDR1 SEHNR and CDR2 FQNEAQ (reference sequence). This CDR3 is CASSPPTASGNRTDTQYF. The CDR3 DNA reads as TGTGCCAGCAGCCCCCCCACCGCGAGCGGTAATCGCACAGATACGCAGTATTTT.

The V and J genes are TRBV18 and TRBJ2-7; D possibly corresponds to TRBD1 (6 bases). CDR1 and CDR2 from the germline V gene are KGHSH and LQKENI. Trimming removed 4 bases at V and 0 bases at J, with 13 bases between. This CDR3 has 15 amino acids. The CDR3 is CASSRRQARSYEQYF. CDR3 in DNA: TGTGCCAGCTCACGGAGACAGGCCCGCTCCTACGAGCAGTACTTC.